This TCR beta chain was sequenced for a study of blood T cell repertoires in COVID-19. TCRdb's copy holds only in-frame clones and misses some; the assay was immunoSEQ multiplex PCR. The sample contains under 300,000 clones, roughly nine tenths of which appear only once. Participants were aged 18 to 89 years from 20 to 30 US areas. V was clipped by 0 bases and J by 2 bases, with 11 bases between them. There are 15 residues in the CDR3. Germline V lookup: CDR1 LNHDA, CDR2 SQIVND (reference sequence). This sequence joins TRBV19 and TRBJ2-7, with D possibly matching TRBD1 (5 bases). Sequencing was done on a sample of PBMCs or T cells enriched from blood (not recorded which). The clonotype originates from a human donor in a cohort exposed to, infected with or recovered from COVID-19 (not recorded which). The donor label of this sample is uncertain. This chain's CDR3 is CASSIDPAGPYEQYF. CDR3 nucleotides: TGTGCCAGTAGTATAGATCCCGCAGGGCCCTACGAGCAGTACTTC.